The 32 T cell receptor beta chains listed next were all sequenced from one sample in a study of cytomegalovirus exposure and HLA in healthy donors. The PCR was carried out with 60 Vbeta primers and 13 Jbeta primers. Repertoires were generated with immunoSEQ multiplex PCR, while TCRdb's copy carries only in-frame clones and drops some. The data show hundreds of thousands of clones, 82% seen once. Material for sequencing was PBMCs. The receptors shown here come from a woman aged 40 to 49 in good health and CMV-seronegative.

This chain connects TRBV5-5 to TRBJ2-7; the match to TRBD1 covers 7 bases. Germline V lookup: CDR1 SGHKS, CDR2 YYEKEE (reference sequence). The CDR3 length is 14 residues. The V and J ends lost 4 bases and 3 bases, in that order; junction bases with no gene match: 7. CDR3 region: CASSQRQGYYEQYF. CDR3 nucleotides: TGTGCCAGCAGCCAAAGACAGGGTTACTACGAGCAGTACTTC.

The rearrangement uses TRBV2 and TRBJ2-1; TRBD1 aligns across 11 bases. The J segment lost 4 bases and the V segment lost 6 bases, leaving 8 bases of the junction unmatched. Germline CDR1 and CDR2: SNHLY and FYNNEI. The CDR3 is 16 amino acids. The CDR3 sequence: CASRNRTGGGYNEQFF. The CDR3 DNA sequence: TGTGCCAGCAGGAATCGGACAGGGGGCGGGTACAATGAGCAGTTCTTC.

The table lists this clone with a few counts. This chain links TRBV18 with TRBJ2-7, with D tentatively TRBD2 (6 bases). V was cut by 3 bases and J by 3 bases, with 12 bases left in between. The length of the CDR3 is 14 residues. The germline CDR1 and CDR2 sequences are KGHSH and LQKENI. DNA for the CDR3: TGTGCCAGCTCACCTCAGGAGGGATACTACGAGCAGTACTTC. This sequence encodes CASSPQEGYYEQYF.

This rearrangement joins TRBV5-1 to TRBJ1-5; TRBD1 matches 7 bases. CDR1 and CDR2 from the germline V gene are SGHRS and YFSETQ. The CDR3 runs to 15 residues. Germline trimming cut 0 bases from V and 9 bases from J; bases unmatched to any gene: 9. The CDR3 DNA reads TGCGCCAGCAGCTTGGGGACAGGAGGGTCTGGGCCCCAGCATTTT. This codes for CASSLGTGGSGPQHF. The full variable domain, in which reference TRBV5-1 and TRBJ1-5 provide the parts outside the CDR3, is KAGVTQTPRYLIKTRGQQVTLSCSPISGHRSVSWYQQTPGQGLQFLFEYFSETQRNKGNFPGRFSGRQFSNSRSEMNVSTLELGDSALYLCASSLGTGGSGPQHFGDGTRLSIL.

J is TRBJ2-7 and V is TRBV30, with D unclear. The CDR3 length is 11 residues. Deletions cut 1 base from V and 6 bases from J, with 7 bases between. From germline, CDR1 is GTSNPN and CDR2 SVGIG (reference sequence). Here the CDR3 DNA reads TGTGCCTGGAGTGATCTATTCGAGCAGTACTTC. Residues: CAWSDLFEQYF.

The gene calls are TRBV5-1 and TRBJ2-1; 9 nucleotides align to TRBD2. The CDR3 has 15 amino acids. Germline trimming cut 3 bases from V and 6 bases from J; bases unmatched to any gene: 7. CDR1 and CDR2 (germline): SGHRS, YFSETQ. CDR3 sequence (DNA): TGCGCCAGCAGCTCGCGACCGGGACTAGCCAATGAGCAGTTCTTC. Amino acids: CASSSRPGLANEQFF.

This clone was picked up one time. CDR3 nucleotide sequence: TGCGCCAGCAGTCCCGGGACAGGGGCTGAAGCTTTCTTT. Its translation is CASSPGTGAEAFF. The chain has TRBV5-1 and TRBJ1-1; 10 nucleotides line up with TRBD1. The CDR3 runs to 13 residues. The trim removed 5 bases at V and 6 bases at J, leaving 4 bases unmatched. Germline CDR1 SGHRS, CDR2 YFSETQ.

The chain is built from TRBV19 and TRBJ2-3; TRBD1 is a possible D gene (6 bases). Trimming pared 3 bases from V and 5 bases from J, leaving 12 bases between. From germline, CDR1 is LNHDA and CDR2 SQIVND (reference sequence). CDR3 length: 14 amino acids. The CDR3 bases are TGTGCCAGTAGTATTGGGGACAAAGGAGATACGCAGTATTTT. Its protein product is CASSIGDKGDTQYF.

The genes are TRBV7-9 and TRBJ1-4, with D tentatively TRBD1 (6 bases). Between the trimmed V and J ends, which lost 3 bases and 7 bases, there was a span of 12 bases. The CDR3 sequence is 14 residues long. Germline V CDR1 and CDR2: SEHNR, FQNEAQ (reference sequence). In DNA, the CDR3 is TGTGCCAGCAGCTTCCCGGGAGGGGGTGAAAAACTGTTTTTT. Encoded protein: CASSFPGGGEKLFF. Full variable domain (remainder filled in from reference TRBV7-9 and TRBJ1-4): DTGVSQNPRHKITKRGQNVTFRCDPISEHNRLYWYRQTLGQGPEFLTYFQNEAQLEKSRLLSDRFSAERPKGSFSTLEIQRTEQGDSAMYLCASSFPGGGEKLFFGSGTQLSVL.

The V and J genes are TRBV2 and TRBJ2-5; the D gene is possibly TRBD2 (6 bases). V lost 8 bases and J 1 base, leaving 14 bases between the germline ends. The CDR3 consists of 14 residues. CDR1 is SNHLY and CDR2 is FYNNEI in the germline V gene. The CDR3 sequence: CASRGLMGQETQYF. The CDR3 region has the DNA TGTGCCAGCCGGGGACTGATGGGCCAAGAGACCCAGTACTTC. The whole variable domain, filled in from reference TRBV2 and TRBJ2-5, reads EPEVTQTPSHQVTQMGQEVILRCVPISNHLYFYWYRQILGQKVEFLVSFYNNEISEKSEIFDDQFSVERPDGSNFTLKIRSTKLEDSAMYFCASRGLMGQETQYFGPGTRLLVL.

The chain has TRBV5-1 and TRBJ2-1; possibly TRBD1 for D (6 bases). V dropped 4 bases and J dropped 6 bases, with 11 bases sitting between them. CDR3 length: 13 amino acids. Germline values: CDR1 SGHRS, CDR2 YFSETQ. As DNA, the CDR3 is TGCGCCAGCAGCCCTGACAGGAGCAATGAGCAGTTCTTC. Its translation is CASSPDRSNEQFF.

The chain joins TRBV2 to TRBJ2-7; 12 bases fit TRBD2. Looked up from germline, CDR1 is SNHLY and CDR2 is FYNNEI. V was pared by 5 bases and J by 2 bases, with 4 bases of the junction left unmatched. This CDR3 has 15 residues. DNA for the CDR3: TGTGCCAGCAGTTCACTAGCGGGGGGTACCTACGAGCAGTACTTC. Its translation is CASSSLAGGTYEQYF. The full variable domain, rest sourced from reference TRBV2 and TRBJ2-7, is EPEVTQTPSHQVTQMGQEVILRCVPISNHLYFYWYRQILGQKVEFLVSFYNNEISEKSEIFDDQFSVERPDGSNFTLKIRSTKLEDSAMYFCASSSLAGGTYEQYFGPGTRLTVT.

The genes are TRBV2 and TRBJ1-4, with D hard to call. The CDR3 runs 14 residues. The V end lost 4 bases, the J end lost 8 bases, and 14 bases lay between the germline ends. The germline V gene has CDR1 SNHLY and CDR2 FYNNEI. In nucleotides, the CDR3 is TGTGCCAGCAGTGTGCCGGGTCCTGGGGAAAAACTGTTTTTT. Translation: CASSVPGPGEKLFF.

The rearrangement links TRBV18 to TRBJ1-6; no definite D call. Germline assignment: CDR1 KGHSH and CDR2 LQKENI. V lost 1 base and J lost 5, with 6 bases in between. The CDR3 is made up of 14 amino acids. CDR3 sequence: CASSPLSNNSPLHF. For the CDR3, the DNA is TGTGCCAGCTCACCACTCAGTAATAATTCACCCCTCCACTTT.

V is TRBV5-4 and J is TRBJ2-7, with 8 nucleotides matching TRBD2. This CDR3 contains 15 residues. Germline trimming cut 0 bases from V and 4 bases from J; bases unmatched to any gene: 6. CDR1 SGHNT and CDR2 YYREEE come from the germline V gene (reference sequence). CDR3 coding DNA: TGTGCCAGCAGCTTGGTGGGACTAGAAGGATACGAGCAGTACTTC. This encodes CASSLVGLEGYEQYF. Complete variable domain (other parts from reference TRBV5-4 and TRBJ2-7): ETGVTQSPTHLIKTRGQQVTLRCSSQSGHNTVSWYQQALGQGPQFIFQYYREEENGRGNFPPRFSGLQFPNYSSELNVNALELDDSALYLCASSLVGLEGYEQYFGPGTRLTVT.

The J gene is TRBJ1-5, the V gene TRBV28, with 10 bases fitting TRBD1. Looked up from germline, CDR1 is MDHEN and CDR2 is SYDVKM. This CDR3 spans 17 amino acids. The V gene end was trimmed by 6 bases and the J gene end by 3 bases; junction bases not matched to a gene: 11. CDR3 nucleotide sequence: TGTGCCAGCAGCCATACCCGGGGGACAGGGGACAATCAGCCCCAGCATTTT. It translates to CASSHTRGTGDNQPQHF.

V usage is TRBV28 and J usage is TRBJ2-3, with 8 positions matching TRBD2. V shed 7 bases, J shed 4 bases, and the junction held 10 bases outside the gene matches. Germline CDR1 MDHEN, CDR2 SYDVKM. CDR3 length: 15 amino acids. The CDR3 spells CASNEAGVRADTQYF. In nucleotides, the CDR3 is TGTGCCAGCAACGAAGCGGGGGTGAGGGCAGATACGCAGTATTTT. Full variable domain (remainder filled in from reference TRBV28 and TRBJ2-3): DVKVTQSSRYLVKRTGEKVFLECVQDMDHENMFWYRQDPGLGLRLIYFSYDVKMKEKGDIPEGYSVSREKKERFSLILESASTNQTSMYLCASNEAGVRADTQYFGPGTRLTVL.

The rearrangement joins TRBV27 to TRBJ2-2; TRBD1 agrees at 9 bases. Germline CDR1 reads MNHEY; CDR2 reads SMNVEV (reference sequence). The V segment lost 7 bases and the J segment 3 bases; nucleotides outside the gene matches: 9. The CDR3 spans 16 residues. The chain's CDR3 is CASTFGQGMDTGELFF. The CDR3 nucleotides are TGTGCCAGCACTTTCGGACAGGGGATGGACACCGGGGAGCTGTTTTTT.

As regards this clone: The junction and the germline gene differ at one end; a read error may be behind it. The CDR3 DNA is TGTTCCAGCAGCCCCTTGGGCGGGGATCAGCCCCAGCATTTT. The encoded protein is CSSSPLGGDQPQHF. V usage is TRBV7-9 and J usage is TRBJ1-5; D gene uncertain. Germline CDR1 and CDR2: SEHNR and FQNEAQ (reference sequence). The CDR3 sequence is 14 residues long.

This sequence joins TRBV9 and TRBJ1-6, with TRBD1 as a possible D gene (6 bases). Trimming pared 4 bases from V and 7 bases from J, leaving 12 bases between. This CDR3 has 14 amino acids. Looked up from germline, CDR1 is SGDLS and CDR2 is YYNGEE. The CDR3 DNA reads TGTGCCAGCAGCCGAACAGGGTCCAATTCACCCCTCCACTTT. It is translated as CASSRTGSNSPLHF.

The V call is TRBV6-1, the J call TRBJ1-1; possible D gene TRBD1, 6 bases. Germline V CDR1 and CDR2: MNHNS, SASEGT. Trimming took 6 bases from V and 4 from J, leaving 15 bases between them. This CDR3 spans 14 amino acids. CDR3 sequence reads: CASSLDRGGTEAFF. The CDR3 DNA reads as TGTGCCAGCAGCTTGGACAGAGGTGGCACTGAAGCTTTCTTT.

The J gene is TRBJ2-2, the V gene TRBV19, with 8 bases identical to TRBD2. The CDR3 extends over 15 amino acids. The germline gives CDR1 LNHDA, CDR2 SQIVND (reference sequence). V lost 4 bases and J lost 6; bases outside the gene matches: 7. CDR3 amino acids: CASSTRGGMAGELFF. The CDR3 coding sequence is TGTGCCAGTAGTACCCGGGGGGGGATGGCCGGGGAGCTGTTTTTT.

The chain is built from TRBV7-9 and TRBJ2-3; TRBD2 might be the D (5 bases). Germline CDR1 is SEHNR and CDR2 is FQNEAQ (reference sequence). The CDR3 has 13 residues. V was pared by 4 bases and J by 6 bases, with 11 bases between. This chain's CDR3 is CASSYGPGDTQYF. The CDR3 DNA reads as TGTGCCAGCAGCTACGGACCGGGGGATACGCAGTATTTT.

The rearrangement uses TRBV2 and TRBJ1-5, with D perhaps TRBD1 (5 bases). Looked up from germline, CDR1 is SNHLY and CDR2 is FYNNEI. CDR3 length: 15 amino acids. Trimming stripped 4 bases from V and 7 bases from J, with 17 bases between. The CDR3 protein is CASSGTRDGGQPQHF. DNA for the CDR3: TGTGCCAGCAGTGGAACCAGGGATGGGGGGCAGCCCCAGCATTTT.

The chain couples TRBV27 to TRBJ2-6; D gene ambiguous. The germline V gene encodes CDR1 MNHEY and CDR2 SMNVEV (reference sequence). This CDR3 has 15 residues. Trimming stripped 5 bases from V and 0 bases from J, with 8 bases between. This CDR3 is CASSPQISGANVLTF. The CDR3 DNA is TGTGCCAGCAGTCCCCAGATCTCTGGGGCCAACGTCCTGACTTTC.

The chain has TRBV19 and TRBJ1-1, with D hard to call. The CDR3 covers 15 residues. Germline values: CDR1 LNHDA, CDR2 SQIVND (reference sequence). The V end was cut by 3 bases, the J end by 0 bases, with 11 bases between. The DNA for the CDR3 is TGTGCCAGTAGTATGACCCCAGGTCTGAACACTGAAGCTTTCTTT. It yields the protein CASSMTPGLNTEAFF.

The V gene is TRBV4-2, the J gene TRBJ2-5; 12 bases are a match to TRBD2. V was pared by 4 bases and J by 4 bases, with 10 bases of the junction left unmatched. The CDR3 spans 17 residues. The V gene's germline CDR1 is LGHNA and CDR2 YNFKEQ. The CDR3 nucleotides read TGTGCCAGCAGCCCCCGGACTAGCGGGGACGACGGAGAGACCCAGTACTTC. Translating gives CASSPRTSGDDGETQYF.

The V and J genes are TRBV28 and TRBJ1-2, with D tentatively TRBD1 (5 bases). There are 12 residues in the CDR3. Germline V gene lookup returns CDR1 MDHEN and CDR2 SYDVKM. The germline V and J ends were trimmed by 4 bases and 2 bases, with 5 bases remaining between them. This CDR3 reads CASSSGNYGYTF. CDR3 DNA sequence: TGTGCCAGCAGTTCAGGGAACTATGGCTACACCTTC.

This rearrangement joins TRBV7-9 to TRBJ2-3; 12 positions match TRBD1. Germline V lookup: CDR1 SEHNR, CDR2 FQNEAQ (reference sequence). This CDR3 region has 16 residues. With V trimmed by 3 bases and J by 5 bases, 6 bases remained unmatched. CDR3 bases: TGTGCCAGCAGCTTGGGGGACAGGGGGCGAATAGATACGCAGTATTTT. It yields the protein CASSLGDRGRIDTQYF.

This sequence joins TRBV30 and TRBJ1-6; weak D call: TRBD1 (6 bases). The CDR3 runs 16 residues. CDR1 and CDR2 (germline): GTSNPN, SVGIG (reference sequence). V lost 2 bases and J lost 9, with 20 bases in between. The CDR3 here is CAWSPGAGSVSSPLHF. DNA for the CDR3: TGTGCCTGGAGTCCAGGGGCAGGTTCCGTGAGTTCACCCCTCCACTTT. Variable domain in full (rest from reference TRBV30 and TRBJ1-6): SQTIHQWPATLVQPVGSPLSLECTVEGTSNPNLYWYRQAAGRGLQLLFYSVGIGQISSEVPQNLSASRPQDRQFILSSKKLLLSDSGFYLCAWSPGAGSVSSPLHFGNGTRLTVT.

The chain links TRBV29-1 to TRBJ2-7; 10 nucleotides align to TRBD1. CDR1 and CDR2 (germline): SQVTM, ANQGSEA. This CDR3 spans 15 amino acids. V lost 7 bases and J lost 3; bases outside the gene matches: 12. DNA for the CDR3: TGCAGCGCGGTCCCCTCCGGGACAGGGGACTACGAGCAGTACTTC. It yields the protein CSAVPSGTGDYEQYF.

DNA of the CDR3: TGTGCCACCAGCAGGGGACAGGGGCAACAGTATCAGCCCCAGCATTTT. Translated: CATSRGQGQQYQPQHF. The chain combines TRBV15 with TRBJ1-5; 10 positions agree with TRBD1. The CDR3 extends over 16 amino acids. The trim removed 3 bases at V and 5 bases at J, leaving 7 bases unmatched. Germline V lookup: CDR1 LNHNV, CDR2 YYDKDF (reference sequence).